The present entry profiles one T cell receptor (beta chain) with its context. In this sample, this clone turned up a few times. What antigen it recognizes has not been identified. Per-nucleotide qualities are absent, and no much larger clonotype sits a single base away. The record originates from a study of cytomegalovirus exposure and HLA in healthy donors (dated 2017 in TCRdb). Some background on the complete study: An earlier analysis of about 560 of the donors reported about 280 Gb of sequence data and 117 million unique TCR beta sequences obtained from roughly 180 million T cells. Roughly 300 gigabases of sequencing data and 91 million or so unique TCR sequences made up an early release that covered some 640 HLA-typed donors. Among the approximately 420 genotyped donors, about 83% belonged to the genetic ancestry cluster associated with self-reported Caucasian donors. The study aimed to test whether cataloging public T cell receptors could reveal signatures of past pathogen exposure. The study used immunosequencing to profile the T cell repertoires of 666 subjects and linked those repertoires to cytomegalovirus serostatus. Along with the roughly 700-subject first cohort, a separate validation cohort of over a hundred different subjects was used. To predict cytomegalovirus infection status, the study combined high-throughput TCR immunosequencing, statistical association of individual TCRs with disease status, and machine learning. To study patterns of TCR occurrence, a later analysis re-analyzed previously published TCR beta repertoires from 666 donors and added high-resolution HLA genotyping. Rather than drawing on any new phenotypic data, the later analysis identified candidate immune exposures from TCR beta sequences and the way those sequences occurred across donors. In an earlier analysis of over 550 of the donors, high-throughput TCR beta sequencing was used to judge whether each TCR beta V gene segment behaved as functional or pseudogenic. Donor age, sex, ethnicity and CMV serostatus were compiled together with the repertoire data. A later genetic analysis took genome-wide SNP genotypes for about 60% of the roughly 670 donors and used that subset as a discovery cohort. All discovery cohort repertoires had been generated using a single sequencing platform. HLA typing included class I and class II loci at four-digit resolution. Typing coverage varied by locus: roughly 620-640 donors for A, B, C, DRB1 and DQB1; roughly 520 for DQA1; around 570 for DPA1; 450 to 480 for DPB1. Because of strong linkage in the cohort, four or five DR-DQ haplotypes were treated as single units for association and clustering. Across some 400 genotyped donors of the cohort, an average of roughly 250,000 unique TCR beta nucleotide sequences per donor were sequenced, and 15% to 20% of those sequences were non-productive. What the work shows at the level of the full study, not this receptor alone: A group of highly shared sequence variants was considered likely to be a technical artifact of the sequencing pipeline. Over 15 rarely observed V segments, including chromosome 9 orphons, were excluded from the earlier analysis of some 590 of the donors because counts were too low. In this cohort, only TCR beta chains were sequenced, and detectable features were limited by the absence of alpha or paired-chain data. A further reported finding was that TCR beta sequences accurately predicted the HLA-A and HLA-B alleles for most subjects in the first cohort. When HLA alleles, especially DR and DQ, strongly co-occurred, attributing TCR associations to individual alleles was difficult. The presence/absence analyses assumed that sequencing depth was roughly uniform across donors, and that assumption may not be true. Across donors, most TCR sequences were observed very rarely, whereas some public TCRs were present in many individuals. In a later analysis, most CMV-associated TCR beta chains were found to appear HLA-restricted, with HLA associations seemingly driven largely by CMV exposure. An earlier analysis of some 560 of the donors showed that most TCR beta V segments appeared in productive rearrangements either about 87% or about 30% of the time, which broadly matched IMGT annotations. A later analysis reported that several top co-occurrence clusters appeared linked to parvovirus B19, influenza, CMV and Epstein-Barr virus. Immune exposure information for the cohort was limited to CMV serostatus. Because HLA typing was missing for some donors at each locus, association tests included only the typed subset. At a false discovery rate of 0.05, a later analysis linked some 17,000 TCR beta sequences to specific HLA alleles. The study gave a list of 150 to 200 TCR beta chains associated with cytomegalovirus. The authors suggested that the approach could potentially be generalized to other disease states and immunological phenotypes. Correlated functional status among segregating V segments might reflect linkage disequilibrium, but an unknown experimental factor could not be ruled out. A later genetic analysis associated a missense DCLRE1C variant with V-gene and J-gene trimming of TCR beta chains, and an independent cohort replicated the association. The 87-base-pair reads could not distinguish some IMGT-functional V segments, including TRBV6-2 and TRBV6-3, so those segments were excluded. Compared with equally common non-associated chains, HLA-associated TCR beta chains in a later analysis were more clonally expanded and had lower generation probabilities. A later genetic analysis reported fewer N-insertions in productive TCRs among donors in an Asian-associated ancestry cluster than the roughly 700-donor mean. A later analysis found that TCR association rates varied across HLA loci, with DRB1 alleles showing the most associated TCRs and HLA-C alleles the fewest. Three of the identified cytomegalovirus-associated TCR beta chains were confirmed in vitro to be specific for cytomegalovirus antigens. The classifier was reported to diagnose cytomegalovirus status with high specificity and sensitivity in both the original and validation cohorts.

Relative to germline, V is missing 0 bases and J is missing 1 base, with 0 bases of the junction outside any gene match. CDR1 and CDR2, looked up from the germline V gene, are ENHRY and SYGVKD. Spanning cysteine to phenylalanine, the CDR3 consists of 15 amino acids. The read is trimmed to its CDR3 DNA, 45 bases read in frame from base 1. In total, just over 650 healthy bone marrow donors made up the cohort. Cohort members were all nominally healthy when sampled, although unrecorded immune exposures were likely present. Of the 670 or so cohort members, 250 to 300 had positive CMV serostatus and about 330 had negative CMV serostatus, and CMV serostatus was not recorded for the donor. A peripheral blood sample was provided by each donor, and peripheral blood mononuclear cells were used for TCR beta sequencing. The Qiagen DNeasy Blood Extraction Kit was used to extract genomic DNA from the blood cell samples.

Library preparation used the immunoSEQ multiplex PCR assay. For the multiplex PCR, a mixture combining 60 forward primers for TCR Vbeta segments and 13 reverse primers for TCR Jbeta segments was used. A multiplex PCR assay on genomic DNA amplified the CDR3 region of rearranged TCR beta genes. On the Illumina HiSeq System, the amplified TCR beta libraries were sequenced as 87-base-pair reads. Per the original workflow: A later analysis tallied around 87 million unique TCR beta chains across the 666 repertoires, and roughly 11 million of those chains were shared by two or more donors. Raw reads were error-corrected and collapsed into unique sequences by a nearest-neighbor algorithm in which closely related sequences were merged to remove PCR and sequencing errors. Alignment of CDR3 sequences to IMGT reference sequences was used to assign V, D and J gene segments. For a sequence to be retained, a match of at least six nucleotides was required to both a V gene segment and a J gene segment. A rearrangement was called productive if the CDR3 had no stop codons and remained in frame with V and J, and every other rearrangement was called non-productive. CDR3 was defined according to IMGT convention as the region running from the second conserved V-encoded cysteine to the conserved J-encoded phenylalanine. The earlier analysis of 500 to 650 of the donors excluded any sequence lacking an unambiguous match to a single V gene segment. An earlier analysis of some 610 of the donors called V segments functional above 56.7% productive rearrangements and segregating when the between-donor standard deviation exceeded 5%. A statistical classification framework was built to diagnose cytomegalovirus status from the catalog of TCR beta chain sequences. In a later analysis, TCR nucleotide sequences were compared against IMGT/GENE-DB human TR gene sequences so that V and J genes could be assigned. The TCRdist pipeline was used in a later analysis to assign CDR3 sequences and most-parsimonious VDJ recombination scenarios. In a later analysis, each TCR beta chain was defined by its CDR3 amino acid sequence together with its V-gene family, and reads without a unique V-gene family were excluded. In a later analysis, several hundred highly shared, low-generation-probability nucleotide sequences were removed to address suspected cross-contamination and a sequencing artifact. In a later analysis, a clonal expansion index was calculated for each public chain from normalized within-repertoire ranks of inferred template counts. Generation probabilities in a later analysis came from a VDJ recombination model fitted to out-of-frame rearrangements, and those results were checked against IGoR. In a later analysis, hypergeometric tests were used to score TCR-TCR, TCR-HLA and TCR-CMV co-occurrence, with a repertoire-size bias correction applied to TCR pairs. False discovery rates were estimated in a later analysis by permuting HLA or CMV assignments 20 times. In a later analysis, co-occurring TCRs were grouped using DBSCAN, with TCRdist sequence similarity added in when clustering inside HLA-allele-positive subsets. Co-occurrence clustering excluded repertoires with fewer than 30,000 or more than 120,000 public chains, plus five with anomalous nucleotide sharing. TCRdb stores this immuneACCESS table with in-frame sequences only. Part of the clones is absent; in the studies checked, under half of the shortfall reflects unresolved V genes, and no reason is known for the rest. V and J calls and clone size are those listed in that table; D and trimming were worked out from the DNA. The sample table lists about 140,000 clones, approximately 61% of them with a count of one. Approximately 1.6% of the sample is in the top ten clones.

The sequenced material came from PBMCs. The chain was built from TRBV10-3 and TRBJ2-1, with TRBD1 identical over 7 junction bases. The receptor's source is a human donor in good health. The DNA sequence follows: TGTGCCATCAGTGAGTCGGACAGGTCCTACAATGAGCAGTTCTTC. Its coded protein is CAISESDRSYNEQFF.